This TCR beta chain was found in a study of metastatic and nonmetastatic thyroid tumors. Study-wide results and limits: According to reports, the diversity of TCR beta was significantly higher in malignant thyroid tumors than in benign nodules, and this held in both blood and tumor samples.

TCRdb re-called the PCR reads with MiXCR. The sample carries some 25,000 clones, around a fifth recorded once. There are 13 residues in the CDR3. The V gene's germline CDR1 is MNHEY and CDR2 SMNVEV (reference sequence). No treatment of any kind had been given to any patient before thyroid surgery. The sample holds a few counts of this clone. What it recognizes is unknown. The junction departs from the called germline gene at one end, perhaps through a read error. The chain is built from TRBV27 and TRBJ1-2; maybe TRBD1 (5 bases). The sequence was obtained from a male donor with papillary thyroid cancer or a benign thyroid nodule (not recorded which). Some clones in this sample may be carry-over from other donors' samples. The sample consisted of blood. CDR3 in amino acids: CASLGRGPYVYTF. CDR3 DNA: TGTGCCAGTTTAGGGAGGGGACCTTATGTCTACACCTTC.